This TCR beta chain was sequenced during a study of early T cells in non-severe SARS-CoV-2 infection. The V end lost 0 bases, the J end lost 10 bases, and 10 bases lay between the germline ends. Germline CDR1 and CDR2: LGHNA and YSLEER. The CDR3 is made up of 13 amino acids. This clonotype occurred many times. TCRdb reprocessed the 5' RACE reads via MiXCR and lists one record per CDR3 protein. The table includes around 40,000 distinct CDR3 sequences, about 6.3% detected once. The chain uses TRBV4-3 and TRBJ1-5; D is unresolved. This sequence originates from an adult who was a healthcare worker with PCR-confirmed SARS-CoV-2 infection or an uninfected control (not recorded which). The sequenced material came from whole blood. CDR3 coding DNA: TGCGCCAGCAGCCAAGATATTAGCAGCCCCCAGCATTTT. Translation gives CASSQDISSPQHF.